This TCR beta chain was captured in a study of siplizumab effects on memory and regulatory T cells. The study, taken as a whole, reports: Memory cells seemed less diverse than naive T cells, which seemed major alloresponse contributors.

Unmatched junction bases numbered 4, after V lost 5 bases and J lost 2 bases. The CDR3 sequence is 14 residues long. Per germline, CDR1 SEHNR and CDR2 FQNEAQ (reference sequence). Regarding this clone: Its antigen is unidentified.

Libraries were prepared by immunoSEQ multiplex PCR; TCRdb keeps only in-frame clonotypes and omits some of them. The data show about 100,000 clones, about 91% seen once. The chain combines TRBV7-9 with TRBJ2-3, with 7 bases matching TRBD1. This TCR derives from a human donor in good health. The sequencing sample was made of CD4+ T cells sorted from blood. The CDR3 loop reads CASSHDRATDTQYF. As DNA, the CDR3 is TGTGCCAGCAGCCATGACAGGGCCACAGATACGCAGTATTTT.